Listed here are 10 T cell receptor beta chains from one sample, sequenced in a study of blood T cell repertoires in COVID-19. TCRdb's copy holds only in-frame clones and misses some; the assay was immunoSEQ multiplex PCR. This sample has some 68,000 clones, with roughly 91% found just once. Sequenced: peripheral blood. Receptors originate from a man aged 45-65 years with COVID-19, enrolled during active disease.

The CDR3 DNA sequence: TGCGCCAGCAGCTTGCTGGGGGCAGGTGCCGGGACACAACATAGCCAACCTTACAATGAGCAGTTCTTC. Amino acid sequence: CASSLLGAGAGTQHSQPYNEQFF. The chain has TRBV5-1 and TRBJ2-1; TRBD1 is a possible D gene (6 bases). There are 23 residues in the CDR3. CDR1 and CDR2 from the germline V gene are SGHRS and YFSETQ. V dropped 1 base and J dropped 4 bases, with 36 bases sitting between them.

This sequence joins TRBV19 and TRBJ1-1, with D unresolved. V lost 5 bases to trimming and J lost 1 base, with 8 bases between them. The length of the CDR3 is 13 residues. Germline assignment: CDR1 LNHDA and CDR2 SQIVND (reference sequence). CDR3 bases: TGTGCCAGTAGTCCTACTGAGAACACTGAAGCTTTCTTT. Protein sequence: CASSPTENTEAFF.

The chain has TRBV18 and TRBJ1-1; D may be TRBD1 (5 bases). The ends were cut back, 3 bases at V and 5 bases at J, with 16 bases in the middle. There are 15 residues in the CDR3. Germline assignment: CDR1 KGHSH and CDR2 LQKENI. The CDR3 sequence: CASSPFRGGGTEAFF. The CDR3 coding sequence is TGTGCCAGCTCACCCTTCCGCGGGGGAGGGACTGAAGCTTTCTTT.

The chain combines TRBV28 with TRBJ2-1; 8 bases fit TRBD2. The CDR3 contains 16 residues. With V trimmed by 3 bases and J by 1 base, 5 bases remained unmatched. Germline lookup yields CDR1 MDHEN and CDR2 SYDVKM. CDR3 sequence reads: CASSFLGLGSYNEQFF. As DNA, the CDR3 is TGTGCCAGCAGTTTTTTGGGACTAGGGTCCTACAATGAGCAGTTCTTC.

V gene TRBV7-9 combines with J gene TRBJ2-1; TRBD2 matches 7 bases. V lost 5 bases and J lost 6; bases outside the gene matches: 19. Germline loops: CDR1 SEHNR, CDR2 FQNEAQ (reference sequence). This CDR3 has 18 amino acids. The CDR3 nucleotides read TGTGCCAGCAGCAACCCGCCGGGTTTGGCTAGCGGACTCAATGAGCAGTTCTTC. Its protein product is CASSNPPGLASGLNEQFF. The full variable domain, completed using reference TRBV7-9 and TRBJ2-1, is DTGVSQNPRHKITKRGQNVTFRCDPISEHNRLYWYRQTLGQGPEFLTYFQNEAQLEKSRLLSDRFSAERPKGSFSTLEIQRTEQGDSAMYLCASSNPPGLASGLNEQFFGPGTRLTVL.

This chain joins TRBV30 and TRBJ1-4; 7 positions match TRBD1. V was pared by 0 bases and J by 11 bases, with 9 bases of the junction left unmatched. The CDR3 has 14 amino acids. CDR1 is GTSNPN and CDR2 is SVGIG in the germline V gene (reference sequence). The CDR3 loop is CAWSVRDRAPKLFF. CDR3 nucleotides: TGTGCCTGGAGTGTCCGGGACAGAGCCCCTAAACTGTTTTTT.

This clone was found once. The gene calls are TRBV6-4 and TRBJ1-6; maybe TRBD1 (6 bases). The CDR3 totals 13 residues. Trimming stripped 9 bases from V and 9 bases from J, with 15 bases between. Germline loops: CDR1 MRHNA, CDR2 SNTAGT. The chain's CDR3 is CARGGEPGSPLHF. DNA for the CDR3: TGTGCCAGAGGGGGGGAGCCGGGTTCACCCCTCCACTTT.

The chain combines TRBV5-1 with TRBJ1-6; D possibly corresponds to TRBD1 (6 bases). The V gene's germline CDR1 is SGHRS and CDR2 YFSETQ. The CDR3 has 15 amino acids. Trimming removed 4 bases from V and 6 bases from J, with 14 bases in between. CDR3 DNA sequence: TGCGCCAGCAGCCCCGAGGGACATCCTAATTCACCCCTCCACTTT. This translates into CASSPEGHPNSPLHF.

The rearrangement uses TRBV5-4 and TRBJ2-5; D gene uncertain. Germline loops: CDR1 SGHNT, CDR2 YYREEE (reference sequence). This CDR3 comprises 13 residues. V was trimmed by 4 bases and J by 5 bases, leaving 12 bases between them. The chain's CDR3 is CASSRGLLETQYF. The CDR3 DNA follows: TGTGCCAGCAGCAGAGGCCTGTTGGAGACCCAGTACTTC.

This clone showed up just a few times. The rearrangement joins TRBV30 to TRBJ1-2, with TRBD1 matching over 7 bases. The CDR3 runs to 14 residues. J was trimmed by 4 bases and V by 0 bases; bases with no gene match: 5. The germline CDR1 and CDR2 sequences are GTSNPN and SVGIG (reference sequence). CDR3 sequence (DNA): TGTGCCTGGAGTGTAGGTGACAGGGTCTATGGCTACACCTTC. As protein: CAWSVGDRVYGYTF. Full variable domain (missing parts from reference TRBV30 and TRBJ1-2): SQTIHQWPATLVQPVGSPLSLECTVEGTSNPNLYWYRQAAGRGLQLLFYSVGIGQISSEVPQNLSASRPQDRQFILSSKKLLLSDSGFYLCAWSVGDRVYGYTFGSGTRLTVV.